This T cell receptor (beta chain) was profiled in a study of blood T cell repertoires in COVID-19 (TCRdb year 2020). At the level of the whole study: Samples covering the acute and convalescent phases of COVID-19 were provided by collaborators in the United States, Italy and Spain. The material from the prospective study consisted of cDNA or gDNA derived from T cells, B-cell-depleted T cells, or PBMCs. Deeply sampled blood TCRbeta repertoires from subjects exposed to, actively infected with, or recovered from COVID-19 were included in the dataset. The repertoires were made available in a free public database intended to serve as a resource for research on the immune response to SARS-CoV-2. The samples were drawn from the first 160 participants of the ongoing ImmuneRACE study and from roughly 1,300 subjects provided by 6 global collaborators. The sample metadata nearly always contained a de-identified subject ID, COVID-19 status, age in years and sex. Where available, HLA class I and class II types were obtained from metadata supplied by the sample provider rather than from assay-based typing.

TCRbeta CDR3 regions were amplified from genomic DNA by means of the immunoSEQ Assay, a bias-controlled multiplex PCR. The original methods were these. Nucleated cell counts per sample were estimated from amplification of reference gene primers within the assay. To quantify the absolute abundance of each unique TCRbeta CDR3 rearrangement, sequence reads were collapsed and filtered. For each sample, productive Simpson clonality was calculated as the square root of Simpson's diversity index across productive rearrangements. The immuneACCESS repertoire file appears here via TCRdb, limited to in-frame rearrangements. These files lack a portion of the clones; in checked studies, under half of the deficit traces to unresolved V genes, and the cause of the others is not known. V, J and clone size are taken as reported in that table, and D and trimming were inferred from the DNA itself. Present in this sample are approximately 180,000 clones, approximately 80% of which were seen just once. The ten largest clones take up 17% of the sample.

Participants in the prospective study were enrolled through a virtual design, were aged roughly 18 to 100 years, and lived in fewer than 30 United States geographic areas. In the prospective study, cohorts were assigned on the basis of participant-reported clinical history obtained from a screening survey and a study questionnaire. For ImmuneRACE Cohort 3, a participant was defined as recovered based on two consecutive negative NP/OP PCR tests, clearance by a healthcare professional, or resolution of symptoms. Mobile phlebotomists in the prospective study collected whole blood, serum and a nasopharyngeal or oropharyngeal swab from every participant. Over a roughly two-month period, participants in the prospective study had the option of providing additional blood draws and questionnaires. Blood samples from the prospective study were shipped frozen or at room temperature prior to DNA extraction.

Turning to this clone: Its antigen target is currently unknown. Per-base quality was not reported, and no clone a single base away is much larger than it.

General findings and caveats noted by the study authors: The amount of clinical and demographic metadata varied by source and participant and was provided uncurated.

Its CDR3 holds 16 amino acids, cysteine through phenylalanine. The sequence is cut down to CDR3 DNA, 48 bases in frame from base 1. CDR1 and CDR2, looked up from the germline V gene (reference sequence), are SEHNR and FQNEAQ. Germline trimming amounts to 1 base on V and 5 bases on J, with 10 as the count of junction bases outside the gene matches. Sequenced input: PBMCs or T cells enriched from blood (not recorded which). The sequence links TRBV7-9 to TRBJ1-1; TRBD1 matches 7 bases in the middle. This receptor was taken from a woman in her 50s who had recovered from COVID-19. Read as DNA, the sequence is TGTGCCAGCAGCTTAGAGACAGGGTGGGGAGGAACTGAAGCTTTCTTT. It is translated as CASSLETGWGGTEAFF. Supplemented by the reference TRBV7-9 and TRBJ1-1 proteins around the CDR3, the complete variable domain is DTGVSQNPRHKITKRGQNVTFRCDPISEHNRLYWYRQTLGQGPEFLTYFQNEAQLEKSRLLSDRFSAERPKGSFSTLEIQRTEQGDSAMYLCASSLETGWGGTEAFFGQGTRLTVV.